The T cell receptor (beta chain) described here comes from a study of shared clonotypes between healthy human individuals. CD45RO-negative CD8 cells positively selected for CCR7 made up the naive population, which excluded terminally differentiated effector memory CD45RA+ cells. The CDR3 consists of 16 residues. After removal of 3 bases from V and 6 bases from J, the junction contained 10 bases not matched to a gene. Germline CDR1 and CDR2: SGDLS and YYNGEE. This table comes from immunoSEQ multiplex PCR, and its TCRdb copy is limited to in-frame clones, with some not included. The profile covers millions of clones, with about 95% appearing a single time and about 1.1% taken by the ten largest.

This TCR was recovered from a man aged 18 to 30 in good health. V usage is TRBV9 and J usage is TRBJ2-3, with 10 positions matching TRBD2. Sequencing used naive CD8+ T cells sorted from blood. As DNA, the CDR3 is TGTGCCAGCAGCGCCGGGACTAGCGTACCAAGGGATACGCAGTATTTT. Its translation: CASSAGTSVPRDTQYF.